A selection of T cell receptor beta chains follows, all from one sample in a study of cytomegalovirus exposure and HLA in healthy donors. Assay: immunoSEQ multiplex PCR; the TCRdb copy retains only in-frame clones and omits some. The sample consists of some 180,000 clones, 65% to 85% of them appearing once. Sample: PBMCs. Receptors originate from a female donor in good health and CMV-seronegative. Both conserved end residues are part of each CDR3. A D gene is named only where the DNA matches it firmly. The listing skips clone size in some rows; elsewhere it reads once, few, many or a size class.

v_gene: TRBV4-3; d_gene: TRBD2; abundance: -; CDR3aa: CASSQDPGLAVITDTQYF
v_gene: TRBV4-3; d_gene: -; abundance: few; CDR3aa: CASSQVWQGMVSNQPQHF
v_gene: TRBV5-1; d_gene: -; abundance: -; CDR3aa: CASSLEGWTGANVLTF
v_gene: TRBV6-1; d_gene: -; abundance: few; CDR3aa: CATSRGSDPSYEQYF
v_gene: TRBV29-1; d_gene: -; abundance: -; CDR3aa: CSVELGRGQPQHF
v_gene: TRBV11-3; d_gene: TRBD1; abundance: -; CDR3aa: CASSPGRAGGKNTEAFF
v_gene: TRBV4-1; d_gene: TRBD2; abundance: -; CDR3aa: CASSLGTSESWTGELFF
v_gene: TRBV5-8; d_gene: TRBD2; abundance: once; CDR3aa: CASSGTSGTSSYEQYF
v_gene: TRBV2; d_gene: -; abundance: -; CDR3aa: CASSEAQGMNTEAFF
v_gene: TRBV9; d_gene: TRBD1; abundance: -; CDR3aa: CASSFTGVSGNTIYF
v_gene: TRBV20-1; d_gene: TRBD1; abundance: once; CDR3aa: CSAGTGYEQYF
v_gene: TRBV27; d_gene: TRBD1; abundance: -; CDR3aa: CASSLTGQGTNSPLHF
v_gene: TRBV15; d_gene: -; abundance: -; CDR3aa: CATSQGGTDTQYF
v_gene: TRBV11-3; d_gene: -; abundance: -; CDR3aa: CASKGQGTNEKLFF
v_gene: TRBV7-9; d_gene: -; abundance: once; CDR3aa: CAIGAVRQVTYEQYF
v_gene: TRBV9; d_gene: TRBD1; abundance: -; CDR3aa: CASSLQGQGITEAFF
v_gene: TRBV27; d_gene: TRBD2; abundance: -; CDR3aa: CASRREGRETQYF
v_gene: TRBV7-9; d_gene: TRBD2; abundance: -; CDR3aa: CASSLWTSGRDTQYF
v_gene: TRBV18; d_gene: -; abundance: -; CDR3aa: CASSPRNGRLETQYF
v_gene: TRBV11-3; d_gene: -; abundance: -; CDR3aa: CASSLGQTYNEQFF
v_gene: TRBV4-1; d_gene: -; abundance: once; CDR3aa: CASSDGQGFQPQHF
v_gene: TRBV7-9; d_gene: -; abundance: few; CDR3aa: CASSQYRAGEQYF
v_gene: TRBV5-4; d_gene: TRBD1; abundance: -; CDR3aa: CASSGRTGGTDTQYF
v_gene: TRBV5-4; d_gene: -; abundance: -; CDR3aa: CASSPGGPNNEQFF
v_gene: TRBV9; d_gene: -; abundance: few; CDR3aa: CASSVAGAGGNIQYF
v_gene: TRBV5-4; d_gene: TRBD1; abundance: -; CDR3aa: CASNRPGQAGSRGYTF
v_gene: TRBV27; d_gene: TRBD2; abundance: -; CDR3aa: CASSLPGLPPGGNTGELFF
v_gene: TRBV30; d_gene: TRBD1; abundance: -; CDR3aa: CAWEQGAFDTEAFF
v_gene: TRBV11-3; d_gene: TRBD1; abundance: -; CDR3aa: CASSLDGTGYQETQYF
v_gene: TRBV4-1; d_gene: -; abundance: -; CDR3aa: CASSQEPHFTGELFF
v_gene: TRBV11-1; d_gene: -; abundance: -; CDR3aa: CASSSSRGTNEKLFF
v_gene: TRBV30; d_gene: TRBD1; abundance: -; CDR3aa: CAWIPGQANYGYTF
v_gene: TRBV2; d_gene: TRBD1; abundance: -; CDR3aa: CASRTDRGQYF
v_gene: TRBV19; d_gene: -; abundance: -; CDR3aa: CASSIGDSYEQYF
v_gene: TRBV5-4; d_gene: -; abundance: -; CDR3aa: CASSISGVTSSYNSPLHF
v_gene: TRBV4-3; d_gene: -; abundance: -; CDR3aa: CASRPDVGGSYEQYF
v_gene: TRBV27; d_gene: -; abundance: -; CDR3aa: CASSLITRASQETQYF
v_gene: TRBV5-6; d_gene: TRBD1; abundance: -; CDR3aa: CASSLDRDKNQPQHF
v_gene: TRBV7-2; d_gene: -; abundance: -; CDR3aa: CASSQWGLLGNTIYF
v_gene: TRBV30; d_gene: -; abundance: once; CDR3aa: CAWSGGSDYGYTF
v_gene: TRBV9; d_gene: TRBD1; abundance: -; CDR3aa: CASSVGTAKETQYF
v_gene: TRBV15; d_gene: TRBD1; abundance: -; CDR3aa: CATSRSTGGTEAFF
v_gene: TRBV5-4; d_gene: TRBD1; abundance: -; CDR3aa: CASSSDRATEAFF
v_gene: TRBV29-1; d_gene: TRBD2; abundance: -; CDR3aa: CSVVSGRVSGEQFF
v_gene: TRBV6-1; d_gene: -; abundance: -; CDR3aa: CAGEGQGTNPYGYTF
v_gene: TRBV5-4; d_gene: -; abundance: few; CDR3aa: CASSESVATNEKLFF